This T cell receptor beta chain originates from a study of T cell clones after liver transplantation. The data were produced by immunoSEQ multiplex PCR, yet TCRdb's version contains in-frame clones alone and is incomplete. The sample carries 45,000 to 60,000 clones, less than 75% recorded once. This clone has more than one count but fewer than ten. CDR3 length: 16 residues. The V and J ends lost 3 bases and 4 bases, in that order; junction bases with no gene match: 5. Germline V gene sequence: CDR1 SGHKS, CDR2 YYEKEE (reference sequence). This clonotype was sampled from a human patient who received a liver transplant. Certain T cells may be donor cells from the graft. Sequences were derived from CD4+ T cells from blood, sampled at the 22-month timepoint. The gene calls are TRBV5-5 and TRBJ2-3, with TRBD2 identical over 13 bases. CDR3 sequence: CASSSGTSGVADTQYF. The CDR3 DNA reads as TGTGCCAGCAGCTCCGGGACTAGCGGGGTGGCAGATACGCAGTATTTT.